The next 7 T cell receptor beta chains were all read from a single sample in a study of regulatory T cells in long-lasting Graves disease. Indicated time point: newly diagnosed GD, antithyroid drugs for less than 3 months. The TCR library was prepared using RNA isolated from PBMCs. Arm-PCR with iRepertoire HTBI primers amplified the CDR3 regions for these TCR beta libraries. One entry per CDR3 protein results from TCRdb running MiXCR on the multiplex PCR reads. The sample comprises 420,000 or so distinct CDR3 sequences, about a sixth of which are singletons, and 20% to 25% rests with the top ten. The same sample was also used in a study of T cells in Graves' hyperthyroidism and ophthalmopathy.

This specimen was peripheral blood mononuclear cells (PBMCs), taken at new diagnosis, from a patient treated with antithyroid drugs. These TCRs come from a woman between 18 and 29 years old with Graves disease.

CDR3 sequence: CASSLEGTAGANVLTF. CDR3 coding DNA: TGTGCCAGCAGCTTAGAGGGAACCGCTGGGGCCAACGTCCTGACTTTC. The chain combines TRBV7-9 with TRBJ2-6; D gene ambiguous. Between the trimmed V and J ends, which lost 1 base and 2 bases, there was a span of 9 bases. This CDR3 is 16 amino acids long. Germline CDR1 and CDR2: SEHNR and FQNEAQ (reference sequence).

This clonotype was observed a few times. The J gene is TRBJ1-5, the V gene TRBV20-1; 7 bases line up with TRBD1. The CDR3 spans 13 residues. Per germline, CDR1 DFQATT and CDR2 SNEGSKA (reference sequence). V gave up 5 bases and J gave up 5 bases; unmatched junction bases: 6. The CDR3 region has the DNA TGCAGTGCTCAGACAGGGCGGGATCAGCCCCAGCATTTT. Its translation is CSAQTGRDQPQHF.

J is TRBJ1-5 and V is TRBV15; D unclear. Between the trimmed V and J ends, which lost 0 bases and 7 bases, there was a span of 10 bases. Germline assignment: CDR1 LNHNV and CDR2 YYDKDF (reference sequence). The CDR3 sequence is 14 residues long. CDR3 DNA: TGTGCCACCAGCAGAGAGGGTTTTCGGCAGCCCCAGCATTTT. This gives the protein CATSREGFRQPQHF. Variable domain in full (rest from reference TRBV15 and TRBJ1-5): DAMVIQNPRYQVTQFGKPVTLSCSQTLNHNVMYWYQQKSSQAPKLLFHYYDKDFNNEADTPDNFQSRRPNTSFCFLDIRSPGLGDTAMYLCATSREGFRQPQHFGDGTRLSIL.

In its sample, this clonotype was seen a few times. This chain uses TRBV12-3 or TRBV12-4 with TRBJ2-2, with D perhaps matching TRBD2 (5 bases). This CDR3 is built from 14 residues. V dropped 2 bases and J dropped 5 bases, with 9 bases sitting between them. The CDR3 DNA reads TGTGCCAGCAGTTTACGGGGAGAGACCGGGGAGCTGTTTTTT. Translated, it gives CASSLRGETGELFF.

This clonotype appeared many times. V and J are TRBV9 and TRBJ1-5; possible D gene TRBD1, 6 bases. This CDR3 is built from 15 residues. Per the germline V gene, CDR1 is SGDLS and CDR2 is YYNGEE. Deletions cut 0 bases from V and 5 bases from J, with 12 bases between. CDR3 coding DNA: TGTGCCAGCAGCGTAGGAGGGGGACGCGATCAGCCCCAGCATTTT. Translating it yields CASSVGGGRDQPQHF. Full variable domain (remainder filled in from reference TRBV9 and TRBJ1-5): DSGVTQTPKHLITATGQRVTLRCSPRSGDLSVYWYQQSLDQGLQFLIQYYNGEERAKGNILERFSAQQFPDLHSELNLSSLELGDSALYFCASSVGGGRDQPQHFGDGTRLSIL.

At least ten counts were recorded for this clonotype. This chain links TRBV28 with TRBJ2-7, with 7 positions matching TRBD1. The germline V gene has CDR1 MDHEN and CDR2 SYDVKM. V dropped 3 bases and J dropped 5; count of bases not matched to a gene: 4. The CDR3 loop spans 13 amino acids. The CDR3, as DNA: TGTGCCAGCAGTTTGACAGGGCGAAACGAGCAGTACTTC. Its protein is CASSLTGRNEQYF.

In this sample, this clonotype turned up a few times. V and J are TRBV15 and TRBJ2-7; D is unresolved. CDR1 and CDR2 (germline): LNHNV, YYDKDF (reference sequence). Between the trimmed V and J ends, which lost 6 bases and 4 bases, there was a span of 25 bases. The CDR3 is made up of 17 amino acids. CDR3 DNA sequence: TGTGCCACCAGAAGTATTATTAGTAAGGATTCTGATTACGAGCAGTACTTC. It encodes CATRSIISKDSDYEQYF.